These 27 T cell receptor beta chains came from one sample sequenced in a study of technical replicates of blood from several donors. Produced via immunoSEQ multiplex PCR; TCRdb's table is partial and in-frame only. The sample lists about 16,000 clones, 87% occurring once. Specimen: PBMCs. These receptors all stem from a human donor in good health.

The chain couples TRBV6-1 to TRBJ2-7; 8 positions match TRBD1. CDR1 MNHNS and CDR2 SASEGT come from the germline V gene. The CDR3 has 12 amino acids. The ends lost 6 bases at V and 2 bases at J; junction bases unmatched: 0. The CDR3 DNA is TGTGCCAGCAGGGACAGGGCCTACGAGCAGTACTTC. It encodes CASRDRAYEQYF.

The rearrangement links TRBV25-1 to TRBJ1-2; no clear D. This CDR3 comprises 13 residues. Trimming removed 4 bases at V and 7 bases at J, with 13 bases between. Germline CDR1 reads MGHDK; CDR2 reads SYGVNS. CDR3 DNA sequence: TGTGCCAGCAGTGCTACGGGATTTCTTGGCTACACCTTC. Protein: CASSATGFLGYTF.

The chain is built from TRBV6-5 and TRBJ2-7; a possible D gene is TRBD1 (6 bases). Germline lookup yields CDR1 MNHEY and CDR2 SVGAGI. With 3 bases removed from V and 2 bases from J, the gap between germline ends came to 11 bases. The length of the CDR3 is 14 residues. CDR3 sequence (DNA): TGTGCCAGCAGTTATCACGGACAGACCTACGAGCAGTACTTC. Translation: CASSYHGQTYEQYF.

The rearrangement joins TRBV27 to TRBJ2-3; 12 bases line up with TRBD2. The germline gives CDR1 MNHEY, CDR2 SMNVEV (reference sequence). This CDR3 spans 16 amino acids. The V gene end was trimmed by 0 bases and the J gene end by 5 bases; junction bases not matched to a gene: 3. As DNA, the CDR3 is TGTGCCAGCAGTTTATCGCAACTAGCGGGAGGAGATACGCAGTATTTT. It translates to CASSLSQLAGGDTQYF.

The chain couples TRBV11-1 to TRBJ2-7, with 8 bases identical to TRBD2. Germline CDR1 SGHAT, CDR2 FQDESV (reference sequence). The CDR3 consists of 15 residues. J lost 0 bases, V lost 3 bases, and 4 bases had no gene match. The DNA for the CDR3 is TGTGCCAGCAGCTTGACCAGCGGGAGCTCCTACGAGCAGTACTTC. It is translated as CASSLTSGSSYEQYF.

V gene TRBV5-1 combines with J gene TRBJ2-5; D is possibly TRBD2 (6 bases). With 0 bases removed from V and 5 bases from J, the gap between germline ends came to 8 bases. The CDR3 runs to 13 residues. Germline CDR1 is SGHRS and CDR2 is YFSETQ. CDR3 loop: CASSLGGGETQYF. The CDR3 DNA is TGCGCCAGCAGCTTGGGTGGAGGGGAGACCCAGTACTTC.

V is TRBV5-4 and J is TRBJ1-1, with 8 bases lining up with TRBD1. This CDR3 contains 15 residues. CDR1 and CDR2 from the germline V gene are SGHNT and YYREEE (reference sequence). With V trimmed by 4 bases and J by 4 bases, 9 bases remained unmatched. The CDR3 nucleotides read TGTGCCAGCAGCGACTCCAGGGGGCCTGGCACTGAAGCTTTCTTT. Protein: CASSDSRGPGTEAFF.

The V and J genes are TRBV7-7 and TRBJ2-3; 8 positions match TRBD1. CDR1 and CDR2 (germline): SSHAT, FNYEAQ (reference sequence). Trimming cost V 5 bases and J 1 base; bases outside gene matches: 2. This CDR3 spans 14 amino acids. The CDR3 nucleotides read TGTGCCAGCAGCACGACAGGGGGCACAGATACGCAGTATTTT. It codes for CASSTTGGTDTQYF.

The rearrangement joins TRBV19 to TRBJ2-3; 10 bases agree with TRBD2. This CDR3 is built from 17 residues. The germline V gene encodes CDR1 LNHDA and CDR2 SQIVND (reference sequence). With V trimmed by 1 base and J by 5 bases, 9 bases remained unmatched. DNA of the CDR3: TGTGCCAGTAGTATAGCCGCCCCCCTAGCGGGAGAAGATACGCAGTATTTT. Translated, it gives CASSIAAPLAGEDTQYF.

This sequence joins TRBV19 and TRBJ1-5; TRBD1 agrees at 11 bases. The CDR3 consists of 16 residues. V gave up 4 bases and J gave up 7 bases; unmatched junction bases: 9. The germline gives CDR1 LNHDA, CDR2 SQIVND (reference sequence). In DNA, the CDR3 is TGTGCCAGTAGTACAGGACAGGGGGCCGGTGAGCAGCCCCAGCATTTT. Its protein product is CASSTGQGAGEQPQHF.

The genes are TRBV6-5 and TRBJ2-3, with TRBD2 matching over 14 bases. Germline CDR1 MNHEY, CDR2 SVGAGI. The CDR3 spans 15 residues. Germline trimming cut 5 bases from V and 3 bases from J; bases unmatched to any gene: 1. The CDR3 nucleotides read TGTGCCAGCAGTCGGACTAGCGGGAGGACAGATACGCAGTATTTT. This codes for CASSRTSGRTDTQYF.

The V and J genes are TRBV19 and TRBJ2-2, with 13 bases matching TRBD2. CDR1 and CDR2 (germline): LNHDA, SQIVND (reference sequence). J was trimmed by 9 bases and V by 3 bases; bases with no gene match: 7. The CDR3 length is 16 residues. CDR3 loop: CASSIGGTSGIRELFF. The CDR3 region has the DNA TGTGCCAGTAGTATCGGGGGGACTAGCGGGATCCGGGAGCTGTTTTTT.

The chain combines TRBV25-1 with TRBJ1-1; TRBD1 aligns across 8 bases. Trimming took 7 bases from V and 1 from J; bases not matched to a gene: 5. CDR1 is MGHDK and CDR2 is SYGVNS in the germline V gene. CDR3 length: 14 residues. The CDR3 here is CASTNRGGNTEAFF. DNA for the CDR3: TGTGCCAGCACAAACAGGGGGGGGAACACTGAAGCTTTCTTT.

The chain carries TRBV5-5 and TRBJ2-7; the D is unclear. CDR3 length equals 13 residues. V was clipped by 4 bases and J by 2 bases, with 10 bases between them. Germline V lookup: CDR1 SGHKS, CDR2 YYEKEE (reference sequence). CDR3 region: CASSANSPYEQYF. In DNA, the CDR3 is TGTGCCAGCAGCGCAAACTCACCCTACGAGCAGTACTTC.

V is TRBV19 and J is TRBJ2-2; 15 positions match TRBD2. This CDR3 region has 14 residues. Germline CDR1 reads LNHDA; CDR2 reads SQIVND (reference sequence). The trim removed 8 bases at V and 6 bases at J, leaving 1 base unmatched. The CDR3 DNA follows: TGTGCCAGTGGACTAGCGGGAGGGTCCGGGGAGCTGTTTTTT. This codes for CASGLAGGSGELFF.

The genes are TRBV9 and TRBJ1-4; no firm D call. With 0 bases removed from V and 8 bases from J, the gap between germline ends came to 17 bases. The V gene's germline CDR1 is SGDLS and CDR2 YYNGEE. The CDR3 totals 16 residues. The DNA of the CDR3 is TGTGCCAGCAGCGTAGCTATGGGAGGAGTATTCGAAAAACTGTTTTTT. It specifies CASSVAMGGVFEKLFF.

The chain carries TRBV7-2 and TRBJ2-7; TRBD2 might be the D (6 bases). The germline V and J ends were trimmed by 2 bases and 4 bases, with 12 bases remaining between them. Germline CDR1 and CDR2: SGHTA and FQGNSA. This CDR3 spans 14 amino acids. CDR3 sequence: CASSLTVGGYEQYF. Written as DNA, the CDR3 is TGTGCCAGCAGCTTAACGGTCGGGGGATACGAGCAGTACTTC.

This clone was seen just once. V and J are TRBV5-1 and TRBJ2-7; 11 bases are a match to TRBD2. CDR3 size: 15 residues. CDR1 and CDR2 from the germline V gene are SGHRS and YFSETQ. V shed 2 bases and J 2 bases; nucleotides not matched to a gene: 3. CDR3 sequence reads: CASSLLAGVTYEQYF. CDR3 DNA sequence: TGCGCCAGCAGCTTACTAGCGGGAGTGACCTACGAGCAGTACTTC.

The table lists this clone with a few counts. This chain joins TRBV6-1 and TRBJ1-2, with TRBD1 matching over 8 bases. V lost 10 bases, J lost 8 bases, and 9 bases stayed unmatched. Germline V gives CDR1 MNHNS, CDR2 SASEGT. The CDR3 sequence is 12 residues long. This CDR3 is CAIDGQGRGYTF. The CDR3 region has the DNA TGTGCCATCGATGGACAGGGTAGGGGCTACACCTTC.

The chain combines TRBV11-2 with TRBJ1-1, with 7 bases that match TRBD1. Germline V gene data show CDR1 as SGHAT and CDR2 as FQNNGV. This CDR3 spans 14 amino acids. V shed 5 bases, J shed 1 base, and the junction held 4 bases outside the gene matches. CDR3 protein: CASSRGQTNTEAFF. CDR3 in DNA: TGTGCCAGCAGCAGGGGACAGACGAACACTGAAGCTTTCTTT.

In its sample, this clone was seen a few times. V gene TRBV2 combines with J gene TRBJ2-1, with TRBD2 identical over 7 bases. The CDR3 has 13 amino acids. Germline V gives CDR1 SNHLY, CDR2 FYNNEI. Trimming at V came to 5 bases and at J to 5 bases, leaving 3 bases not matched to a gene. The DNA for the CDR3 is TGTGCCAGCAGTAGGGACTACCACAATGAGCAGTTCTTC. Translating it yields CASSRDYHNEQFF.

CDR3 bases: TGTGCCAGTAGTATCGTTCCGGGTAAAATGAACACTGAAGCTTTCTTT. Translating gives CASSIVPGKMNTEAFF. This chain uses TRBV19 with TRBJ1-1; no clear D gene. This CDR3 spans 16 amino acids. Germline V lookup: CDR1 LNHDA, CDR2 SQIVND (reference sequence). Trimming removed 3 bases at V and 0 bases at J, with 14 bases between. The variable domain in full, with the rest retrieved from reference TRBV19 and TRBJ1-1, is DGGITQSPKYLFRKEGQNVTLSCEQNLNHDAMYWYRQDPGQGLRLIYYSQIVNDFQKGDIAEGYSVSREKKESFPLTVTSAQKNPTAFYLCASSIVPGKMNTEAFFGQGTRLTVV.

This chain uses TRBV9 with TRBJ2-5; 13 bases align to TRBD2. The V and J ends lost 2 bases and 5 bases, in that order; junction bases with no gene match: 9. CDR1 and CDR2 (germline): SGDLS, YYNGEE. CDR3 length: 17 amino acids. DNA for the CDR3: TGTGCCAGCAGCGTCGAGAGCGGGACTAGCGGGATGGAGACCCAGTACTTC. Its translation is CASSVESGTSGMETQYF.

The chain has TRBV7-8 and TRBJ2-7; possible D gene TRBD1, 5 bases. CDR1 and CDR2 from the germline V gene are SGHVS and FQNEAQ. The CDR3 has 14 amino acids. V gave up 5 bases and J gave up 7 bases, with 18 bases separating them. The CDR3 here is CASSAHPQGSEQYF. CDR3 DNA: TGTGCCAGCAGCGCCCACCCTCAGGGATCTGAGCAGTACTTC.

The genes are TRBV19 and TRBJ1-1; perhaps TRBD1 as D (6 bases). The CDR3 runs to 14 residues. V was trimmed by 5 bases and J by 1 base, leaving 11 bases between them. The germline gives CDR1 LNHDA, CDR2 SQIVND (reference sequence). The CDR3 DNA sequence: TGTGCCAGTAGTCTCGTACAGGGGAACACTGAAGCTTTCTTT. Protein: CASSLVQGNTEAFF. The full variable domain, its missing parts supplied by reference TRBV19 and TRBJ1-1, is DGGITQSPKYLFRKEGQNVTLSCEQNLNHDAMYWYRQDPGQGLRLIYYSQIVNDFQKGDIAEGYSVSREKKESFPLTVTSAQKNPTAFYLCASSLVQGNTEAFFGQGTRLTVV.

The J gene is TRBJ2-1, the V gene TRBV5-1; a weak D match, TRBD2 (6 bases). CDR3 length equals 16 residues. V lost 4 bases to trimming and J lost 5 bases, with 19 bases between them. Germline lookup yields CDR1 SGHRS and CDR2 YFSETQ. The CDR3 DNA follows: TGCGCCAGCAGCCTCCTTGGAGGAGGGCAGGACAATGAGCAGTTCTTC. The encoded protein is CASSLLGGGQDNEQFF.

CDR3 residues: CASSLGLAGGQETQYF. For the CDR3, the DNA is TGTGCCAGCAGCTTAGGACTAGCGGGAGGGCAAGAGACCCAGTACTTC. The chain couples TRBV7-9 to TRBJ2-5; the match to TRBD2 covers 14 bases. CDR3 length equals 16 residues. The V and J ends lost 1 base and 2 bases, in that order; junction bases with no gene match: 0. Germline V lookup: CDR1 SEHNR, CDR2 FQNEAQ (reference sequence).